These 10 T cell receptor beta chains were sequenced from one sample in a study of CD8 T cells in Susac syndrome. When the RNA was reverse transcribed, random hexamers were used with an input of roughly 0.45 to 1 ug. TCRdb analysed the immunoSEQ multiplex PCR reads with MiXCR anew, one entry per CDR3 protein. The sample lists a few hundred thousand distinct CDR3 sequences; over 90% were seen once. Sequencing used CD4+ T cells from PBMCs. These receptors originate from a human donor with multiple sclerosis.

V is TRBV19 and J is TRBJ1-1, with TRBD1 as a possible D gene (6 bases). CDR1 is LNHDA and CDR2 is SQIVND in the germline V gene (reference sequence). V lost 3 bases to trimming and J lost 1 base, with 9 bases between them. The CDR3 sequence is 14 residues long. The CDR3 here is CASSMPDRNTEAFF. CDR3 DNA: TGTGCCAGTAGTATGCCGGACAGGAACACTGAAGCTTTCTTT.

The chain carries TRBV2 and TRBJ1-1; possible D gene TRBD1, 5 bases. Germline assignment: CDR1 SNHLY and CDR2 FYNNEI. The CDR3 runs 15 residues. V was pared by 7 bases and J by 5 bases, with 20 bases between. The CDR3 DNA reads TGTGCCAGCAACTCCGAGGGCAGGGAGCTGACTGAAGCTTTCTTT. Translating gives CASNSEGRELTEAFF. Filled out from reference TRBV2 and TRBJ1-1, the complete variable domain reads EPEVTQTPSHQVTQMGQEVILRCVPISNHLYFYWYRQILGQKVEFLVSFYNNEISEKSEIFDDQFSVERPDGSNFTLKIRSTKLEDSAMYFCASNSEGRELTEAFFGQGTRLTVV.

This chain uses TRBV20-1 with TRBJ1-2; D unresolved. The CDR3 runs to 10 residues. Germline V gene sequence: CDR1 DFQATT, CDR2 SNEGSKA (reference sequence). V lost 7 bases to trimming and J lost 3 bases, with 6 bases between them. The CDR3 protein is CSVDHYGYTF. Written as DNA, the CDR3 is TGCAGTGTGGACCACTATGGCTACACCTTC.

The CDR3 region is CASSPVGGANVLTF. The CDR3 bases are TGTGCCAGCAGCCCAGTGGGGGGGGCCAACGTCCTGACTTTC. This chain links TRBV9 with TRBJ2-6; no clear D. Deletions cut 4 bases from V and 4 bases from J, with 9 bases between. Germline V CDR1 and CDR2: SGDLS, YYNGEE. The CDR3 is 14 residues long.

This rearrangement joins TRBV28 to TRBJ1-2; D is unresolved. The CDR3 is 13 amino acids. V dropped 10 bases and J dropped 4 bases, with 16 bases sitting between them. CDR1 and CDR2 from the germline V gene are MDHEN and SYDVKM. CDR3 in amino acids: CATAEGSPYGYTF. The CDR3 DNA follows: TGTGCCACTGCCGAGGGTTCGCCCTATGGCTACACCTTC.

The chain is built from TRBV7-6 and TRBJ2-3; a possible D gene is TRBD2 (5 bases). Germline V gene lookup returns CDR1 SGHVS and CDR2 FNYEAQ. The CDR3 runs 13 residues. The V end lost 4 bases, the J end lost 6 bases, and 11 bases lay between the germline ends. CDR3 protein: CASSYASGDTQYF. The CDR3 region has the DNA TGTGCCAGCAGCTACGCGTCGGGGGATACGCAGTATTTT.

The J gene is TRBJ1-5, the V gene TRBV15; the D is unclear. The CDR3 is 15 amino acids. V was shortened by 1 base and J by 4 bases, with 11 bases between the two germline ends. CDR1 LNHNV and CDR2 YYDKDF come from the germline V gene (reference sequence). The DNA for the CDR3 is TGTGCCACCAGCAGAGGTCCGGACCAAAATCAGCCCCAGCATTTT. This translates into CATSRGPDQNQPQHF.

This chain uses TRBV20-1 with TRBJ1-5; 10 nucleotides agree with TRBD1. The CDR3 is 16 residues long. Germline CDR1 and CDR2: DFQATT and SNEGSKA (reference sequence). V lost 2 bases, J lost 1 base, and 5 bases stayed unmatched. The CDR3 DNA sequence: TGCAGTGCTAGATCTCCGGGACAGGGGAGCAATCAGCCCCAGCATTTT. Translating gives CSARSPGQGSNQPQHF.

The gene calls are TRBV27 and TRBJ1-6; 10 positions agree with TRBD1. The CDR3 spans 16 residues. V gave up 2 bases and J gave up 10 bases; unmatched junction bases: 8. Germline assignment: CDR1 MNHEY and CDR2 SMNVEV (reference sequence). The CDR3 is CASSLRGQGGLSPLHF. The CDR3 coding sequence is TGTGCCAGCAGTTTAAGAGGACAGGGGGGTCTGTCACCCCTCCACTTT.

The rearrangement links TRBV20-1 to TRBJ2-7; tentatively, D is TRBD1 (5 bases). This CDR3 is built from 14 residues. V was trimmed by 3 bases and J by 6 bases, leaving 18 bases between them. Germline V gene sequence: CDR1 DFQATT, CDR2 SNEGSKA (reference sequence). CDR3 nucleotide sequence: TGCAGTGCTAGCGACTCAAGGGGTGCAGGCGAGCAGTACGTC. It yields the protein CSASDSRGAGEQYV.